This T cell receptor beta chain was found in a study of cytomegalovirus exposure and HLA in healthy donors. Study-level points and caveats: V- and J-gene trimming in TCR beta was tied to a missense DCLRE1C variant by an analysis performed later. Sequencing depth across donors, presence/absence analyses assumed, was roughly uniform.

Per germline, CDR1 LNHDA and CDR2 SQIVND (reference sequence). The V and J ends lost 4 bases and 5 bases respectively, with 12 bases between them. The CDR3 is made up of 13 amino acids. With respect to this clone: The antigen is unknown.

The primer mix had 60 Vbeta and 13 Jbeta primers. Measured with immunoSEQ multiplex PCR; TCRdb has only the in-frame clones, and not every one. Here the sample spans about 150,000 clones, approximately 82% being singletons. The sample was PBMCs. The clonotype was recovered from a male donor in good health and CMV-seronegative. V usage is TRBV19 and J usage is TRBJ2-7; TRBD2 is a possible D gene (5 bases). The CDR3 loop is CASSTAAPDEQYF. The DNA of the CDR3 is TGTGCCAGTAGTACAGCGGCCCCCGACGAGCAGTACTTC. Filled out from reference TRBV19 and TRBJ2-7, the complete variable domain reads DGGITQSPKYLFRKEGQNVTLSCEQNLNHDAMYWYRQDPGQGLRLIYYSQIVNDFQKGDIAEGYSVSREKKESFPLTVTSAQKNPTAFYLCASSTAAPDEQYFGPGTRLTVT.